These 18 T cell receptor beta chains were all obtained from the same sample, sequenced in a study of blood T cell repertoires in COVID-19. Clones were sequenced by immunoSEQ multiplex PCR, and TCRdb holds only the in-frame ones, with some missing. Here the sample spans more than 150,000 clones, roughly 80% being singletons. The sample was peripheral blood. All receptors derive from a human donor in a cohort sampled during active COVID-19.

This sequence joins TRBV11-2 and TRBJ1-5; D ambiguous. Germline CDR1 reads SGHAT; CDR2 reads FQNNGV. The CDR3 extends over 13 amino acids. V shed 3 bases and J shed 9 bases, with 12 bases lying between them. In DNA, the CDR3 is TGTGCCAGCAGCTTGGTGGTTGCCGGGCCCCAGCATTTT. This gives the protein CASSLVVAGPQHF.

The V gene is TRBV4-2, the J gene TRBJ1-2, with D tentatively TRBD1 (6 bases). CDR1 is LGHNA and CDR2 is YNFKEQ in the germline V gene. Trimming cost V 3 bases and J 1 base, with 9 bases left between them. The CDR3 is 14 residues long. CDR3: CASSQDSRNYGYTF. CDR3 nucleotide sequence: TGTGCCAGCAGCCAGGACAGTCGTAACTATGGCTACACCTTC.

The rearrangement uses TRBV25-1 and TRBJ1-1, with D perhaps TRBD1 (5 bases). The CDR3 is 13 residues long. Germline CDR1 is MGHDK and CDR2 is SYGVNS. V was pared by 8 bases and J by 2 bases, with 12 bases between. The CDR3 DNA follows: TGTGCCAGCTATACCCAGGGAAACACTGAAGCTTTCTTT. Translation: CASYTQGNTEAFF.

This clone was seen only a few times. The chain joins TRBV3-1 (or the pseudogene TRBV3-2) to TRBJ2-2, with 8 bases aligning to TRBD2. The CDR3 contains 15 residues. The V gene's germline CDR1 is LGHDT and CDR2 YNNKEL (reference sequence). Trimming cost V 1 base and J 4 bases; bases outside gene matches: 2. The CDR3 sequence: CASSQGLATTGELFF. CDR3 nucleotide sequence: TGTGCCAGCAGCCAAGGACTAGCGACCACCGGGGAGCTGTTTTTT.

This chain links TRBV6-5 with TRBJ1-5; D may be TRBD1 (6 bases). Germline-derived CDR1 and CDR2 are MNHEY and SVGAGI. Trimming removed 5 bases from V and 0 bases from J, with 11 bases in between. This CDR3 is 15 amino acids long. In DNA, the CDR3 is TGTGCCAGCAGTCTTCCAGGGGATAGCAATCAGCCCCAGCATTTT. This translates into CASSLPGDSNQPQHF.

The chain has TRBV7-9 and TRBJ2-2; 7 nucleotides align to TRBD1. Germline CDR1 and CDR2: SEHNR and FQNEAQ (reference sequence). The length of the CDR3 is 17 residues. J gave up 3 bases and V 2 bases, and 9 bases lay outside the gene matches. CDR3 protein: CASSLPRQGSDTGELFF. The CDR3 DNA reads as TGTGCCAGCAGCTTACCCAGACAGGGTAGCGACACCGGGGAGCTGTTTTTT.

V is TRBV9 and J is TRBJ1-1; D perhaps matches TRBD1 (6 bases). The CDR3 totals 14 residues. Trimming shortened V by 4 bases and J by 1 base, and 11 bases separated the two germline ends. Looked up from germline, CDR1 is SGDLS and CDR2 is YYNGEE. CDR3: CASSSGTTNTEAFF. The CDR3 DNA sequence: TGTGCCAGCAGCTCTGGGACAACGAACACTGAAGCTTTCTTT. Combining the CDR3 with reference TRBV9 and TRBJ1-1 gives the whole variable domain DSGVTQTPKHLITATGQRVTLRCSPRSGDLSVYWYQQSLDQGLQFLIQYYNGEERAKGNILERFSAQQFPDLHSELNLSSLELGDSALYFCASSSGTTNTEAFFGQGTRLTVV.

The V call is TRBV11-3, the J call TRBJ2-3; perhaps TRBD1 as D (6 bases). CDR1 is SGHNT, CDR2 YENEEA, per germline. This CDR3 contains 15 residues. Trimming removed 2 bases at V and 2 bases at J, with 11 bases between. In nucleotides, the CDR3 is TGTGCCAGCAGCTTAAACGGACAGTCCACAGATACGCAGTATTTT. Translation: CASSLNGQSTDTQYF.

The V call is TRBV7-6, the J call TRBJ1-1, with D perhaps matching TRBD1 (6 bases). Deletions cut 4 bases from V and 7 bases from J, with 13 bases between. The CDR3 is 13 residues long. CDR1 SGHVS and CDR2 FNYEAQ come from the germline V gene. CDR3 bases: TGTGCCAGCAGCTCGAACACAGGGAATGAAGCTTTCTTT. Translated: CASSSNTGNEAFF.

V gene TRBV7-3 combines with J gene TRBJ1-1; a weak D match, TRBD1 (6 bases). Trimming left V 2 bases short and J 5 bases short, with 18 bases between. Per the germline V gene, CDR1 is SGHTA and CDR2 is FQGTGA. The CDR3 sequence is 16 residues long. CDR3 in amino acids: CASSLGWAGEGTEAFF. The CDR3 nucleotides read TGTGCCAGCAGCTTAGGGTGGGCAGGGGAAGGGACTGAAGCTTTCTTT.

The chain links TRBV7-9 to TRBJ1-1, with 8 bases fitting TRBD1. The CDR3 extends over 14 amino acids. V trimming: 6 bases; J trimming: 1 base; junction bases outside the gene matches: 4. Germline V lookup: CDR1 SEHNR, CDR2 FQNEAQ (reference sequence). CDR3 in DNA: TGTGCCAGCAGATTGGGACAGGCGAACACTGAAGCTTTCTTT. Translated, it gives CASRLGQANTEAFF.

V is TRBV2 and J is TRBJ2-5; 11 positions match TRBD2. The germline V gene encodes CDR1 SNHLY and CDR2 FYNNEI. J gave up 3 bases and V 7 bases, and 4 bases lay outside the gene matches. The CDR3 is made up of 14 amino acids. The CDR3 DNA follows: TGTGCCAGCATGGGGACTAGCGGAGAAGAGACCCAGTACTTC. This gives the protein CASMGTSGEETQYF.

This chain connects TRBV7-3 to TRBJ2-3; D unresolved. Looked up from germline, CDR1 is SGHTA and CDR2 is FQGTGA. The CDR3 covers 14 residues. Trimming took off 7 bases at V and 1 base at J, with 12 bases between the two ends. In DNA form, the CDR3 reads TGTGCCAGCAACGCCGACGGAGGCACAGATACGCAGTATTTT. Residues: CASNADGGTDTQYF.

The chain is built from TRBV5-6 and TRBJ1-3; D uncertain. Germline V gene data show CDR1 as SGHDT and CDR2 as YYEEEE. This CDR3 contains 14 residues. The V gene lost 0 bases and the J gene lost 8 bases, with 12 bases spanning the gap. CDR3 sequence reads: CASSLAGYGDTIYF. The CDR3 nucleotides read TGTGCCAGCAGCTTGGCCGGGTACGGAGACACCATATATTTT.

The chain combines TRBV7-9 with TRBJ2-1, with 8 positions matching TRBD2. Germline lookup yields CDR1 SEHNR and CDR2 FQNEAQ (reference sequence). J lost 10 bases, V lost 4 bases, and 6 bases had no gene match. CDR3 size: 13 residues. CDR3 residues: CASSSSGGNEQFF. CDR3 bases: TGTGCCAGCAGCTCAAGCGGGGGAAACGAGCAGTTCTTC.

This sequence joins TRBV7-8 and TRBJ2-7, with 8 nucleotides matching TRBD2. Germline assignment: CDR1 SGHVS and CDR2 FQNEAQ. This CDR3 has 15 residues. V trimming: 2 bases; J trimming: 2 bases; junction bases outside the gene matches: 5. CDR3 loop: CASSLSRGGPYEQYF. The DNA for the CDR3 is TGTGCCAGCAGCTTAAGCCGGGGGGGTCCCTACGAGCAGTACTTC.

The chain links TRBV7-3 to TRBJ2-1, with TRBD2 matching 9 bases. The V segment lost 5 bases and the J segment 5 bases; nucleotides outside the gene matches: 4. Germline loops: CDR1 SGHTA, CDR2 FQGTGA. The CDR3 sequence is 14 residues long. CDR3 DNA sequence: TGTGCCAGCAGCCTTAGCGGGGGTCACAATGAGCAGTTCTTC. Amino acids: CASSLSGGHNEQFF.

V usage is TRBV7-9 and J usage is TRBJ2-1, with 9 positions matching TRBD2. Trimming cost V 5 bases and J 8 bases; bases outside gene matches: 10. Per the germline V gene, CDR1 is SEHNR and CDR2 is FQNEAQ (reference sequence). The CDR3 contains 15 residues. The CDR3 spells CASSHRTSVSDEQFF. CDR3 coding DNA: TGTGCCAGCAGCCACAGGACTAGCGTTTCCGATGAGCAGTTCTTC.